The 10 T cell receptor beta chains presented below share a single source sample, sequenced in a study of blood T cell repertoires in COVID-19. Some clones are missing from TCRdb's copy, which holds only in-frame ones; the method was immunoSEQ multiplex PCR. The sample comprises just over 300,000 clones, about nine tenths of which are singletons, and approximately 2% rests with the top ten. Sequenced sample: peripheral blood. These receptors were taken from a man aged 18-30 years with active or convalescent COVID-19.

This chain joins TRBV14 and TRBJ1-2; 8 bases map to TRBD1. The CDR3 runs to 16 residues. Germline V CDR1 and CDR2: SGHDN, FVKESK. V dropped 3 bases and J dropped 4; count of bases not matched to a gene: 10. This CDR3 is CASSHRTGTGIYGYTF. CDR3 coding DNA: TGTGCCAGCAGCCACAGAACCGGGACAGGCATCTATGGCTACACCTTC.

J is TRBJ1-6 and V is TRBV6-5, with 7 bases that match TRBD1. Germline assignment: CDR1 MNHEY and CDR2 SVGAGI. V shed 0 bases, J shed 10 bases, and the junction held 6 bases outside the gene matches. The CDR3 extends over 15 amino acids. As DNA, the CDR3 is TGTGCCAGCAGTTACTCGGGGCGAGGGGGCTCACCCCTCCACTTT. This encodes CASSYSGRGGSPLHF.

The chain recombines TRBV28 with TRBJ1-1; the match to TRBD1 covers 7 bases. This CDR3 has 14 residues. V dropped 4 bases and J dropped 3; count of bases not matched to a gene: 5. From germline, CDR1 is MDHEN and CDR2 SYDVKM. The CDR3 is CASSWDSGDTEAFF. The CDR3 coding sequence is TGTGCCAGCAGTTGGGACAGTGGAGACACTGAAGCTTTCTTT.

V gene TRBV10-3 combines with J gene TRBJ2-5; no definite D call. The CDR3 contains 13 residues. Germline V gives CDR1 ENHRY, CDR2 SYGVKD. Trimming took off 0 bases at V and 5 bases at J, with 7 bases between the two ends. The CDR3 loop reads CAISESELETQYF. The CDR3 DNA reads as TGTGCCATCAGTGAGTCTGAGTTGGAGACCCAGTACTTC.

The chain combines TRBV27 with TRBJ1-1; a possible D gene is TRBD1 (5 bases). CDR1 MNHEY and CDR2 SMNVEV come from the germline V gene (reference sequence). V was clipped by 4 bases and J by 3 bases, with 12 bases between them. The CDR3 is made up of 14 amino acids. Here the CDR3 DNA reads TGTGCCAGCAGTTGGGGCGCAGTGGACACTGAAGCTTTCTTT. Translating gives CASSWGAVDTEAFF.

The chain carries TRBV10-2 and TRBJ1-4; 10 bases are a match to TRBD1. The length of the CDR3 is 14 residues. The V segment lost 2 bases and the J segment 8 bases; nucleotides outside the gene matches: 2. In germline, CDR1 is WSHSY, CDR2 SAAADI. The CDR3 sequence: CASSERTGGEKLFF. The CDR3 DNA follows: TGCGCCAGCAGTGAGAGGACAGGGGGGGAAAAACTGTTTTTT.

The chain uses TRBV27 and TRBJ1-2; D gene unclear. The CDR3 consists of 14 residues. Looked up from germline, CDR1 is MNHEY and CDR2 is SMNVEV (reference sequence). Trimming left V 0 bases short and J 4 bases short, with 9 bases between. The CDR3 bases are TGTGCCAGCAGTTTATCCCGAGATAGCTATGGCTACACCTTC. Translating it yields CASSLSRDSYGYTF.

As regards this clone: The junction shows a germline mismatch at one end, possibly a read error. The rearrangement joins TRBV2 to TRBJ1-6; D uncertain. Germline CDR1 is SNHLY and CDR2 is FYNNEI. CDR3 length: 10 residues. CDR3 region: CASTNPPLHF. DNA for the CDR3: TGTGCCAGCACTAATCCACCCCTCCACTTT.

This clone was seen a single time. V gene TRBV14 combines with J gene TRBJ2-3; unclear D gene. V shed 2 bases and J shed 2 bases, with 11 bases lying between them. Germline V CDR1 and CDR2: SGHDN, FVKESK. The CDR3 extends over 15 amino acids. The CDR3 DNA reads TGTGCCAGCAGCCAAAACACCCGTCTCACAGATACGCAGTATTTT. This translates into CASSQNTRLTDTQYF. The variable domain in full, completed from reference TRBV14 and TRBJ2-3, reads EAGVTQFPSHSVIEKGQTVTLRCDPISGHDNLYWYRRVMGKEIKFLLHFVKESKQDESGMPNNRFLAERTGGTYSTLKVQPAELEDSGVYFCASSQNTRLTDTQYFGPGTRLTVL.

V usage is TRBV7-9 and J usage is TRBJ1-6; tentative D call: TRBD1 (5 bases). The germline V gene has CDR1 SEHNR and CDR2 FQNEAQ (reference sequence). V was clipped by 1 base and J by 4 bases, with 8 bases between them. The CDR3 length is 15 residues. CDR3 loop: CASSLGGGYNSPLHF. CDR3 DNA: TGTGCCAGCAGCTTAGGGGGGGGTTATAATTCACCCCTCCACTTT.